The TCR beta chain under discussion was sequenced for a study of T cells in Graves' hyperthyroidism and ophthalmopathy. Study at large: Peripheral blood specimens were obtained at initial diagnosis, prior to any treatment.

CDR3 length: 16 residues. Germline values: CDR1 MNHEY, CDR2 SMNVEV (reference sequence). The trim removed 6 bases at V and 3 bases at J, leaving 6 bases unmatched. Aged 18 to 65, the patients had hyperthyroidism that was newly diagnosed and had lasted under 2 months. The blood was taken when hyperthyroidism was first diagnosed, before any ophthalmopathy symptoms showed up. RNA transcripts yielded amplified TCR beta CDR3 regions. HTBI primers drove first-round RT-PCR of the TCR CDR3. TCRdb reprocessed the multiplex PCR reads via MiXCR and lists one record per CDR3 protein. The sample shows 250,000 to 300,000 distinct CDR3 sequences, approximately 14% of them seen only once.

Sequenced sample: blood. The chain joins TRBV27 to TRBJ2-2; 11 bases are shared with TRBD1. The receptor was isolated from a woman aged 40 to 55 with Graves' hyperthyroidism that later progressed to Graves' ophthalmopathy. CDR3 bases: TGTGCCAGCAGCCGTGGGACAGGGGGTTACACCGGGGAGCTGTTTTTT. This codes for CASSRGTGGYTGELFF.